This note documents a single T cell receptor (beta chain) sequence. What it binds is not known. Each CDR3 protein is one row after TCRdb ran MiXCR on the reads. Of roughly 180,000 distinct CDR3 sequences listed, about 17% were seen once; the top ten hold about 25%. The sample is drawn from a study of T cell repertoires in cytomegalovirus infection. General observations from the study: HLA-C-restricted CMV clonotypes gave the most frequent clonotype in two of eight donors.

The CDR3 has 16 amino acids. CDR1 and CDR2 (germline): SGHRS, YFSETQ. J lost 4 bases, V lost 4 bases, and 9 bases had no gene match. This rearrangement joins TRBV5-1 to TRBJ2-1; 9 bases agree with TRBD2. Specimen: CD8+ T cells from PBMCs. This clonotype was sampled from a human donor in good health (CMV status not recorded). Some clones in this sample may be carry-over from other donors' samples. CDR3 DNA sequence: TGCGCCAGCAGCATCCCGACTAGCGGCACATACAATGAGCAGTTCTTC. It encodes CASSIPTSGTYNEQFF.